Included here is one TCR beta chain sequence, with context. The target antigen is unknown. The sample originates from a study of regulatory T cells in long-lasting Graves disease. The V gene lost 9 bases and the J gene lost 7 bases, with 16 bases spanning the gap. The germline V gene encodes CDR1 LNHDA and CDR2 SQIVND (reference sequence). The CDR3 spans 13 residues. Study results and caveats: There was favoring of TRBV28, TRBJ1-2 and TRBJ2-5 in persistent disease.

Time point in this sample: persistent/refractory GD, antithyroid drugs over 5 years with positive TRAb. There was RNA extracted from PBMCs, and the TCR library was made from it. iRepertoire HTBI primers and Arm-PCR of CDR3 regions built TCR beta libraries. TCRdb used MiXCR to reprocess the multiplex PCR reads, holding one entry per CDR3 protein. The profile covers 450,000 or so distinct CDR3 sequences, with 22% appearing a single time and under 15% taken by the ten largest. The chain employs TRBV19 and TRBJ1-5; perhaps TRBD1 as D (6 bases). The sequence was obtained from a female donor with Graves disease. The material sequenced was peripheral blood mononuclear cells (PBMCs), taken when the disease was refractory, from a patient treated with antithyroid drugs. The CDR3 loop is CASAPRGFQPQHF. DNA of the CDR3: TGTGCCAGCGCGCCTAGGGGGTTCCAGCCCCAGCATTTT.